Sequencing of this TCR beta chain was carried out in a study of blood T cell repertoires in COVID-19. Repertoires were generated with immunoSEQ multiplex PCR, while TCRdb's copy carries only in-frame clones and drops some. The table lists around 50,000 clones, about 72% of them singletons. V lost 6 bases and J lost 7; bases outside the gene matches: 6. Looked up from germline, CDR1 is MNHEY and CDR2 is SMNVEV (reference sequence). The CDR3 loop spans 14 amino acids. This clone was seen only a few times. The chain has TRBV27 and TRBJ2-1, with 10 bases that match TRBD2. Sequenced sample: PBMCs or T cells enriched from blood (not recorded which). The receptor comes from a woman aged 45 to 65 with acute COVID-19. The CDR3 DNA reads TGTGCCAGCAGGAGCGGGGGGGCAAGGAATGAGCAGTTCTTC. It translates to CASRSGGARNEQFF.